This T cell receptor beta chain was retrieved from a study of blood T cell repertoires in COVID-19. In the study overall: COVID-19 samples, acute and convalescent, were from the United States, Italy and Spain. T cells, B-cell-depleted T cells, or PBMCs supplied cDNA or gDNA.

Per the original data handling: Amplification from reference gene primers served as the basis for estimated nucleated cell counts. Data came from immunoSEQ multiplex PCR; TCRdb stores just in-frame clones and leaves some out. The V and J calls and clone size were taken over from that table, and D and trimming were inferred from the DNA. The sample consists of 120,000 or so clones, around 79% of them appearing once. The CDR3 runs to 21 residues. Losses at the gene ends were 5 bases for V and 0 bases for J; bases not matched to a gene: 22. Germline V lookup: CDR1 LNHDA, CDR2 SQIVND (reference sequence).

This TCR was sampled from a man aged 50-59 years with acute or convalescent COVID-19. The chain recombines TRBV19 with TRBJ2-1, with 7 bases identical to TRBD1. Sequencing was carried out using peripheral blood. The CDR3 nucleotides are TGTGCCAGTAGTCCGGGACCGGGACAGAATAAACAAAGACGCTCCTACAATGAGCAGTTCTTC. Translating it yields CASSPGPGQNKQRRSYNEQFF.